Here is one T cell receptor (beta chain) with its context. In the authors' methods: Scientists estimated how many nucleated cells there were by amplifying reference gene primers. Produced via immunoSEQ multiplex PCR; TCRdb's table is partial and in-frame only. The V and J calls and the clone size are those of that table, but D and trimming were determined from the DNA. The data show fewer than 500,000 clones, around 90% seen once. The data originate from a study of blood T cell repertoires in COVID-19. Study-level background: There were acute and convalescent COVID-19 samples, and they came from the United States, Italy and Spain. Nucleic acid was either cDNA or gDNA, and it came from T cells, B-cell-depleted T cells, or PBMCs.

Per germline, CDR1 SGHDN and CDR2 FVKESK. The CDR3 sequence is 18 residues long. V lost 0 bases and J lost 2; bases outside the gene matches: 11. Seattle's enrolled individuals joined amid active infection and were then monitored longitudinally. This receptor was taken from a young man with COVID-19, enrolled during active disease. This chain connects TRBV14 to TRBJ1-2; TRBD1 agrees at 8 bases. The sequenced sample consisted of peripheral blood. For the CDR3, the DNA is TGTGCCAGCAGCCAAGATCGGCAGGGGGCCGCCTCAAACTATGGCTACACCTTC. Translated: CASSQDRQGAASNYGYTF.